The rows below give T cell receptor beta chains drawn from one sample of a study of vaccination effects on CD4 cells after COVID-19. The repertoire was sequenced with immunoSEQ multiplex PCR; TCRdb's copy has only in-frame clones and lacks some. The sample holds about 19,000 clones, approximately 81% seen once. Their recognized antigens are unknown. Material: CD4+ T cells from PBMCs cultured with SARS-CoV-2 spike peptides, obtained before COVID-19 vaccination. The receptors shown here come from a human donor who had a prior SARS-CoV-2 infection. Each CDR3 is given with its conserved first and last residue. Each record gives: V gene, J gene, clone size, D gene, CDR3 DNA, CDR3 protein. A D gene is named only where the DNA matches it firmly. Size values are once, few and many counts, or a class for expanded clones, and some rows have none.

v_call: TRBV4-2; j_call: TRBJ2-3; clone_size: .; d_call: TRBD2; cdr3_nt: TGTGCCAGCAGCCCCAGGGGTAGCGGGGCCACCCCAGATACGCAGTATTTT; cdr3_aa: CASSPRGSGATPDTQYF
v_call: TRBV2; j_call: TRBJ2-1; clone_size: .; d_call: TRBD1; cdr3_nt: TGTGCCAGCAGACAGGGACAGGGATTTTCCGTGACCGATGAGCAGTTCTTC; cdr3_aa: CASRQGQGFSVTDEQFF
v_call: TRBV4-3; j_call: TRBJ1-3; clone_size: .; d_call: .; cdr3_nt: TGCGCCAGCAGCCAAGCGAGGGTCTCTGGAAACACCATATATTTT; cdr3_aa: CASSQARVSGNTIYF
v_call: TRBV5-4; j_call: TRBJ2-3; clone_size: .; d_call: .; cdr3_nt: TGTGCCAGCAGCAGGGACGGCCTGTGGGATACGCAGTATTTT; cdr3_aa: CASSRDGLWDTQYF
v_call: TRBV7-8; j_call: TRBJ1-4; clone_size: .; d_call: .; cdr3_nt: TGTGCCAGCAGCCCCAGCCGGCCCCCAACTAATGAAAAACTGTTTTTT; cdr3_aa: CASSPSRPPTNEKLFF
v_call: TRBV19; j_call: TRBJ2-2; clone_size: .; d_call: .; cdr3_nt: TGTGCCAGTAGGCAGTACCTTTACAGGGCGAACACCGGGGAGCTGTTTTTT; cdr3_aa: CASRQYLYRANTGELFF
v_call: TRBV5-1; j_call: TRBJ2-2; clone_size: .; d_call: .; cdr3_nt: TGCGCCAGCAGCTTGGGGGGAACGAACACCGGGGAGCTGTTTTTT; cdr3_aa: CASSLGGTNTGELFF
v_call: TRBV11-3; j_call: TRBJ2-1; clone_size: .; d_call: .; cdr3_nt: TGTGCCAGCAGCTTAGTCAGTTCCTACAATGAGCAGTTCTTC; cdr3_aa: CASSLVSSYNEQFF
v_call: TRBV5-1; j_call: TRBJ2-7; clone_size: .; d_call: .; cdr3_nt: TGCGCCAGCAGCTTCCTCAGCGACAGTCCCTACGAGCAGTACTTC; cdr3_aa: CASSFLSDSPYEQYF
v_call: TRBV2; j_call: TRBJ1-1; clone_size: .; d_call: TRBD1; cdr3_nt: TGTGCCAGCACCTCCCGATGGGACAGGGAGACTGAAGCTTTCTTT; cdr3_aa: CASTSRWDRETEAFF
v_call: TRBV2; j_call: TRBJ2-7; clone_size: .; d_call: TRBD1; cdr3_nt: TGTGCCACCACAGGGGTGCCCTACGAGCAGTACTTC; cdr3_aa: CATTGVPYEQYF
v_call: TRBV6-1; j_call: TRBJ2-5; clone_size: .; d_call: TRBD1; cdr3_nt: TGTGCCAGCAGATCGACAGGGGCATCTGGAGAGACCCAGTACTTC; cdr3_aa: CASRSTGASGETQYF
v_call: TRBV20-1; j_call: TRBJ1-2; clone_size: .; d_call: .; cdr3_nt: TGCAGTGCTAGTGGGCCTAGCTATGGCTACACCTTC; cdr3_aa: CSASGPSYGYTF
v_call: TRBV30; j_call: TRBJ2-7; clone_size: .; d_call: .; cdr3_nt: TGTGCCTGGAGTTCAGGGGTCATCGAGTACTTC; cdr3_aa: CAWSSGVIEYF
v_call: TRBV2; j_call: TRBJ2-5; clone_size: .; d_call: TRBD2; cdr3_nt: TGTGCCAGCAGTTCACTAGCGGGGGGGCAGGATCGAGAGACCCAGTACTTC; cdr3_aa: CASSSLAGGQDRETQYF
v_call: TRBV5-4; j_call: TRBJ2-3; clone_size: .; d_call: TRBD2; cdr3_nt: TGTGCCAGCAGCAAACCGGGACTAAGGACAGATACGCAGTATTTT; cdr3_aa: CASSKPGLRTDTQYF
v_call: TRBV9; j_call: TRBJ1-1; clone_size: .; d_call: .; cdr3_nt: TGTGCCAGCAGCGTAGCTGCGACAGGGAACACTGAAGCTTTCTTT; cdr3_aa: CASSVAATGNTEAFF
v_call: TRBV9; j_call: TRBJ2-7; clone_size: .; d_call: .; cdr3_nt: TGTGCCAGCAGCCCCCGACTAGATACTTCCTACGAGCAGTACTTC; cdr3_aa: CASSPRLDTSYEQYF
v_call: TRBV15; j_call: TRBJ1-1; clone_size: .; d_call: .; cdr3_nt: TGTGCCACCAGCAGAGTTTCAGGTCTTCTCCTCTCCAACACTGAAGCTTTCTTT; cdr3_aa: CATSRVSGLLLSNTEAFF
v_call: TRBV7-8; j_call: TRBJ1-1; clone_size: .; d_call: .; cdr3_nt: TGTGCCAGCAGCTTAGCGCTAGGTACTGAAGCTTTCTTT; cdr3_aa: CASSLALGTEAFF
v_call: TRBV5-1; j_call: TRBJ2-7; clone_size: .; d_call: .; cdr3_nt: TGCGCCAGCAGCTTGGGGGGGGCGCTTAACGAGCAGTACTTC; cdr3_aa: CASSLGGALNEQYF
v_call: TRBV4-1; j_call: TRBJ2-2; clone_size: .; d_call: .; cdr3_nt: TGCGCCAGCAGCCCCTACGGCGGATCTAACACCGGGGAGCTGTTTTTT; cdr3_aa: CASSPYGGSNTGELFF
v_call: TRBV27; j_call: TRBJ2-2; clone_size: .; d_call: TRBD2; cdr3_nt: TGTGCCAGCAGCCCAGCGGGAGTCGGCACCGGGGAGCTGTTTTTT; cdr3_aa: CASSPAGVGTGELFF
v_call: TRBV19; j_call: TRBJ2-3; clone_size: .; d_call: .; cdr3_nt: TGTGCCAGTAGTATGACTGACGGAGGGAGCACAGATACGCAGTATTTT; cdr3_aa: CASSMTDGGSTDTQYF
v_call: TRBV3-1/TRBV3-2; j_call: TRBJ2-3; clone_size: .; d_call: .; cdr3_nt: TGTGCCAGCAGCCGAGCCGAAACAGATACGCAGTATTTT; cdr3_aa: CASSRAETDTQYF
v_call: TRBV6-1; j_call: TRBJ2-1; clone_size: .; d_call: .; cdr3_nt: TGTGCCAGCAGTGAATGGGACATTACCTACAATGAGCAGTTCTTC; cdr3_aa: CASSEWDITYNEQFF
v_call: TRBV4-1; j_call: TRBJ2-7; clone_size: .; d_call: .; cdr3_nt: TGCGCCAGCAGCCTATCAGGAGGATTCACTAGCTACGAGCAGTACTTC; cdr3_aa: CASSLSGGFTSYEQYF
v_call: TRBV19; j_call: TRBJ2-5; clone_size: .; d_call: TRBD1; cdr3_nt: TGTGCCAGTAGCGTTGACAGGGGAGGCGAGACCCAGTACTTC; cdr3_aa: CASSVDRGGETQYF
v_call: TRBV9; j_call: TRBJ2-3; clone_size: .; d_call: .; cdr3_nt: TGTGCCAGCAGCGACGGACCCGTTGTGGATACGCAGTATTTT; cdr3_aa: CASSDGPVVDTQYF
v_call: TRBV27; j_call: TRBJ2-3; clone_size: .; d_call: .; cdr3_nt: TGTGCCAGCAGTTGGGAACGGCTTGGCACAGATACGCAGTATTTT; cdr3_aa: CASSWERLGTDTQYF
v_call: TRBV5-1; j_call: TRBJ2-2; clone_size: once; d_call: .; cdr3_nt: TGCGCCAGCAGATGGGGGTCCGGGGGCGGGGAGCTGTTTTTT; cdr3_aa: CASRWGSGGGELFF
v_call: TRBV6-5; j_call: TRBJ1-2; clone_size: .; d_call: TRBD1; cdr3_nt: TGTGCCAGCAATCCGACAGGGGCAGGCGCGGGCTACACCTTC; cdr3_aa: CASNPTGAGAGYTF
v_call: TRBV12-5; j_call: TRBJ2-2; clone_size: .; d_call: TRBD1; cdr3_nt: TGTGCTAGTGGTTTGGGCCGGGACAGCATCAACACCGGGGAGCTGTTTTTT; cdr3_aa: CASGLGRDSINTGELFF
v_call: TRBV11-2; j_call: TRBJ1-1; clone_size: .; d_call: .; cdr3_nt: TGTGCCACCAACAGCGGGAACACTGAAGCTTTCTTT; cdr3_aa: CATNSGNTEAFF
v_call: TRBV6-6; j_call: TRBJ1-2; clone_size: once; d_call: TRBD1; cdr3_nt: TGTGCCAGCTGGACAGGGAACTATGGCTACACCTTC; cdr3_aa: CASWTGNYGYTF
v_call: TRBV4-1; j_call: TRBJ2-5; clone_size: .; d_call: TRBD2; cdr3_nt: TGCGCCAGCAGCCAAGTCAGGTCTAGCGGGAGTGGAGAGACCCAGTACTTC; cdr3_aa: CASSQVRSSGSGETQYF
v_call: TRBV6-6; j_call: TRBJ2-1; clone_size: .; d_call: TRBD1; cdr3_nt: TGTGCCAGCAGGTCTCAACAGGGGGAGGCTTACAATGAGCAGTTCTTC; cdr3_aa: CASRSQQGEAYNEQFF
v_call: TRBV3-1/TRBV3-2; j_call: TRBJ2-1; clone_size: .; d_call: .; cdr3_nt: TGTGCCAGCAGCCAATTCTTGCGGGAGCAGTTCTTC; cdr3_aa: CASSQFLREQFF
v_call: TRBV7-3; j_call: TRBJ2-3; clone_size: .; d_call: TRBD2; cdr3_nt: TGTGCCAGCAGCGTAGCGGGAGGAGGCACAGATACGCAGTATTTT; cdr3_aa: CASSVAGGGTDTQYF
v_call: TRBV2; j_call: TRBJ2-5; clone_size: .; d_call: .; cdr3_nt: TGTGCCAGCAGGGCCTCACTAGAGAAGACCCAGTACTTC; cdr3_aa: CASRASLEKTQYF
v_call: TRBV7-7; j_call: TRBJ2-5; clone_size: .; d_call: TRBD2; cdr3_nt: TGTGCTAGCAGCTTAGCGGCTAGCGGGGGCCAAGAGACCCAGTACTTC; cdr3_aa: CASSLAASGGQETQYF
v_call: TRBV15; j_call: TRBJ1-5; clone_size: .; d_call: TRBD1; cdr3_nt: TGTGCCACCAGCAGGGCTGGACAGGGGGATTTACAGCCCCAGCATTTT; cdr3_aa: CATSRAGQGDLQPQHF
v_call: TRBV2; j_call: TRBJ2-3; clone_size: .; d_call: TRBD2; cdr3_nt: TGTGCCAGCAGAGAGGAGCGGGGGCGCGGTACGCAGTATTTT; cdr3_aa: CASREERGRGTQYF
v_call: TRBV9; j_call: TRBJ1-3; clone_size: .; d_call: .; cdr3_nt: TGTGCCAGCAGCCCTTTGGACGGGTCCTTCTCTGGAAACACCATATATTTT; cdr3_aa: CASSPLDGSFSGNTIYF
v_call: TRBV6-6; j_call: TRBJ2-2; clone_size: .; d_call: TRBD1; cdr3_nt: TGTGCCAGCAGCGATTCAGGGGGCGCATACGGGGAGCTGTTTTTT; cdr3_aa: CASSDSGGAYGELFF
v_call: TRBV18; j_call: TRBJ1-3; clone_size: once; d_call: .; cdr3_nt: TGTGCCAGCTCACCACCGGGAAACACCATATATTTT; cdr3_aa: CASSPPGNTIYF
v_call: TRBV3-1/TRBV3-2; j_call: TRBJ2-5; clone_size: .; d_call: TRBD1; cdr3_nt: TGTGCCAGCAGCCAAGTGTGGGACAGGGGGCGTCAAGAGACCCAGTACTTC; cdr3_aa: CASSQVWDRGRQETQYF